Described below is a single T cell receptor beta chain sequence and its context. The antigen remains undetermined. These data originate in a study of metastatic and nonmetastatic thyroid tumors. Study overall: Repertoires of blood and of tissue (tumor or nodule) from malignant and benign thyroid patients were compared. Broader study findings: For both blood and tumor, malignant thyroid tumors reportedly showed significantly higher TCR beta diversity than benign nodules did.

Per the authors' pipeline: CDR3 was compared across clinicopathological groups, and the resulting differences were used to build a distant-metastasis classifier for papillary thyroid cancer. MiXCR re-clonotyped the PCR reads for TCRdb. For this entry, the V and J calls and clone size follow TCRdb and not the study's own pipeline. Among roughly 30,000 clones listed, approximately 20% were seen once. The CDR3 runs 16 residues. Germline V gives CDR1 SGHRS, CDR2 YFSETQ. V dropped 4 bases and J dropped 4 bases, with 18 bases sitting between them. Thyroid surgery was preceded by no treatment in any patient.

The sequence was obtained from a female donor with papillary thyroid cancer or a benign thyroid nodule (not recorded which). Some clones in this sample may be carry-over from other donors' samples. The sequenced material came from blood. The chain couples TRBV5-1 to TRBJ2-1; D is undetermined. The CDR3 nucleotides are TGCGCCAGCAGCCGCGTGGCCCCGAATACTTACAATGAGCAGTTCTTC. Its protein is CASSRVAPNTYNEQFF.